This T cell receptor (beta chain) was recovered during a study of identical twins. Germline V gene lookup returns CDR1 SGHVS and CDR2 FQNEAQ. V gave up 5 bases and J gave up 7 bases, with 14 bases separating them. The CDR3 length is 13 residues. TCRdb redid the calling of the 5' RACE reads with MiXCR, one entry per CDR3 protein. This table has 200,000 to 300,000 distinct CDR3 sequences, roughly 7% appearing once. This same sample was also taken into another study, of yellow fever vaccine responses in identical twins.

The sample consisted of memory (CD45RO+) T cells sorted from blood. This clonotype was sampled from a woman aged 18-29 years in good health. This sequence joins TRBV7-8 and TRBJ1-2; D may be TRBD1 (5 bases). As DNA, the CDR3 is TGTGCCAGCAGCACAACAGGCTACGGTGGCTACACCTTC. It encodes CASSTTGYGGYTF.